This passage covers 21 T cell receptor beta chains from one sample sequenced in a study of T cell responses to AZD1222 COVID-19 vaccine. TCRdb keeps only in-frame clones here, not all; method: immunoSEQ multiplex PCR. The sample has about 69,000 clones; approximately 87% are singletons. Sequences were derived from peripheral blood, sampled 28 days after the second AZD1222 dose. The receptors were gathered from an adult who received the AZD1222 COVID-19 vaccine.

The chain recombines TRBV7-9 with TRBJ2-7; D gene ambiguous. Trimming removed 2 bases from V and 2 bases from J, with 10 bases in between. The V gene's germline CDR1 is SEHNR and CDR2 FQNEAQ (reference sequence). The CDR3 has 14 amino acids. CDR3 DNA sequence: TGTGCCAGCAGCTTAATTGGGGATACCTACGAGCAGTACTTC. Amino acids: CASSLIGDTYEQYF.

The CDR3 nucleotides read TGTGCCAGCAGCTTAAAACAGGGGGCAGGCGAGCAGTACTTC. As protein: CASSLKQGAGEQYF. V gene TRBV7-6 combines with J gene TRBJ2-7; 9 bases fit TRBD1. The CDR3 covers 14 residues. Germline V lookup: CDR1 SGHVS, CDR2 FNYEAQ. With V trimmed by 2 bases and J by 6 bases, 5 bases remained unmatched.

The J gene is TRBJ2-1, the V gene TRBV3-1 (or the pseudogene TRBV3-2); a possible D gene is TRBD1 (5 bases). The CDR3 runs to 13 residues. V was cut by 3 bases and J by 8 bases, with 11 bases left in between. Germline V CDR1 and CDR2: LGHDT, YNNKEL (reference sequence). CDR3 sequence (DNA): TGTGCCAGCAGCCAGGCAGGGTTGGATGAGCAGTTCTTC. It specifies CASSQAGLDEQFF.

The chain carries TRBV5-1 and TRBJ2-7; tentative D call: TRBD2 (6 bases). The germline V and J ends were trimmed by 4 bases and 2 bases, with 13 bases remaining between them. The CDR3 is 14 residues long. In germline, CDR1 is SGHRS, CDR2 YFSETQ. CDR3 sequence (DNA): TGCGCCAGCAGCGGCGGGACGGCCACCTACGAGCAGTACTTC. Its protein is CASSGGTATYEQYF.

V and J are TRBV11-1 and TRBJ2-3, with D hard to call. Germline CDR1 SGHAT, CDR2 FQDESV (reference sequence). The V gene lost 5 bases and the J gene lost 2 bases, with 14 bases spanning the gap. The CDR3 runs to 15 residues. The CDR3 bases are TGTGCCAGCAGCCCTCTGCCTGTAGACACAGATACGCAGTATTTT. This translates into CASSPLPVDTDTQYF.

The chain carries TRBV18 and TRBJ2-1; the match to TRBD2 covers 9 bases. CDR1 KGHSH and CDR2 LQKENI come from the germline V gene. V gave up 3 bases and J gave up 5 bases; unmatched junction bases: 2. The CDR3 is 14 amino acids. The CDR3 loop reads CASSPWTSDNEQFF. In DNA form, the CDR3 reads TGTGCCAGCTCACCGTGGACTAGCGACAATGAGCAGTTCTTC.

This clone was picked up one time. J is TRBJ2-7 and V is TRBV2; 8 nucleotides line up with TRBD1. The CDR3 has 13 residues. The trim removed 6 bases at V and 7 bases at J, leaving 8 bases unmatched. The germline gives CDR1 SNHLY, CDR2 FYNNEI. The CDR3 DNA follows: TGTGCCAGCAGCCAGGACAGGGCGGATGAGCAGTACTTC. Translated: CASSQDRADEQYF.

The chain carries TRBV11-1 and TRBJ2-5, with D unclear. This CDR3 region has 15 residues. In germline, CDR1 is SGHAT, CDR2 FQDESV (reference sequence). Trimming took off 0 bases at V and 1 base at J, with 9 bases between the two ends. The CDR3 nucleotides read TGTGCCAGCAGCTTAGCCCCCCGGGCCCAAGAGACCCAGTACTTC. It encodes CASSLAPRAQETQYF.

The CDR3 loop is CASSHFPDTQYF. CDR3 coding DNA: TGTGCCAGCAGCCATTTCCCAGATACGCAGTATTTT. The chain has TRBV14 and TRBJ2-3; D is ambiguous. V dropped 3 bases and J dropped 4 bases, with 5 bases sitting between them. This CDR3 comprises 12 residues. Germline loops: CDR1 SGHDN, CDR2 FVKESK.

The CDR3: CASGDSNQPQHF. In nucleotides, the CDR3 is TGTGCCAGTGGCGATAGCAATCAGCCCCAGCATTTT. The chain is built from TRBV6-5 and TRBJ1-5; D is undetermined. From germline, CDR1 is MNHEY and CDR2 SVGAGI. CDR3 length equals 12 residues. Trimming stripped 9 bases from V and 0 bases from J, with 6 bases between.

This sequence joins TRBV10-1 and TRBJ1-4; D remains ambiguous. Germline V lookup: CDR1 WNHNN, CDR2 SYGVQD (reference sequence). Trimming took off 0 bases at V and 4 bases at J, with 6 bases between the two ends. The CDR3 covers 14 residues. CDR3 sequence reads: CASSESRNNEKLFF. The CDR3, as DNA: TGCGCCAGCAGTGAGTCTCGGAATAATGAAAAACTGTTTTTT.

The rearrangement uses TRBV27 and TRBJ2-7; D call uncertain. Germline assignment: CDR1 MNHEY and CDR2 SMNVEV (reference sequence). CDR3 length: 14 residues. V lost 7 bases and J 0 bases, leaving 13 bases between the germline ends. The CDR3 nucleotides read TGTGCCAGCAAACCAGGATTGAGCTCCTACGAGCAGTACTTC. Translating gives CASKPGLSSYEQYF.

In this sample, this clone turned up a few times. The CDR3 here is CASSLARDRALPGYTF. CDR3 DNA sequence: TGTGCCAGCAGCTTGGCCCGGGACAGGGCTCTACCTGGCTACACCTTC. The V and J genes are TRBV11-2 and TRBJ1-2, with 9 bases that match TRBD1. Germline V gene sequence: CDR1 SGHAT, CDR2 FQNNGV. The J segment lost 7 bases and the V segment lost 3 bases, leaving 12 bases of the junction unmatched. CDR3 length equals 16 residues.

The rearrangement links TRBV2 to TRBJ1-2; D is perhaps TRBD1 (6 bases). This CDR3 contains 15 residues. The germline CDR1 and CDR2 sequences are SNHLY and FYNNEI. Trimming removed 6 bases at V and 2 bases at J, with 16 bases between. CDR3 protein: CASSKEGGPNYGYTF. The CDR3 DNA reads as TGTGCCAGCAGCAAAGAGGGGGGGCCGAACTATGGCTACACCTTC.

The chain couples TRBV11-3 to TRBJ1-2, with 10 bases fitting TRBD1. V dropped 5 bases and J dropped 12; count of bases not matched to a gene: 6. The CDR3 is 12 residues long. Germline assignment: CDR1 SGHNT and CDR2 YENEEA. Written as DNA, the CDR3 is TGTGCCAGCAGCCCCGGGACAGGGGTCAACACCTTC. As protein: CASSPGTGVNTF.

The genes are TRBV5-8 and TRBJ1-4; D gene uncertain. V was cut by 3 bases and J by 3 bases, with 9 bases left in between. The length of the CDR3 is 14 residues. CDR1 is SGHTS, CDR2 YDEGEE, per germline. Here the CDR3 DNA reads TGTGCCAGCAGCTATATTGGAGCTAATGAAAAACTGTTTTTT. Translation: CASSYIGANEKLFF.

CDR3 region: CAWDRVTTEAFF. The CDR3, as DNA: TGTGCCTGGGACAGGGTGACGACTGAAGCTTTCTTT. The chain carries TRBV30 and TRBJ1-1; 7 positions match TRBD1. The V gene end was trimmed by 5 bases and the J gene end by 5 bases; junction bases not matched to a gene: 5. The CDR3 runs to 12 residues. Germline lookup yields CDR1 GTSNPN and CDR2 SVGIG (reference sequence).

J is TRBJ2-2 and V is TRBV21-1; TRBD1 is the table's D call and was not checked against the DNA. TRBV21-1 is noted as a pseudogene. The CDR3 is made up of 15 amino acids. In DNA form, the CDR3 reads TGTGCCAGCAGCAACACACAGGGGAGCACCGGGGAGCTGTTTTTT. Its protein is CASSNTQGSTGELFF.

The V call is TRBV6-6, the J call TRBJ2-4; TRBD1 aligns across 8 bases. Germline values: CDR1 MNHNY, CDR2 SVGAGI (reference sequence). V dropped 6 bases and J dropped 2; count of bases not matched to a gene: 6. This CDR3 comprises 15 residues. The CDR3 nucleotides read TGTGCCAGCAGCCCAGGGGGCGGGACCAAAAACATTCAGTACTTC. This encodes CASSPGGGTKNIQYF.

This chain joins TRBV18 and TRBJ2-3; D call uncertain. Trimming took 2 bases from V and 5 from J, leaving 5 bases between them. The germline gives CDR1 KGHSH, CDR2 LQKENI. The CDR3 is 12 amino acids. CDR3 DNA sequence: TGTGCCAGCTCACCATGGGGAGATACGCAGTATTTT. Translating gives CASSPWGDTQYF.

CDR3 DNA: TGTGCCAGCAGTTCACCGGACAGGGGGTCTTCGGCTTTCTTT. Amino acid sequence: CASSSPDRGSSAFF. V is TRBV6-5 and J is TRBJ1-1; 10 nucleotides match TRBD1. V lost 4 bases to trimming and J lost 11 bases; unmatched junction nucleotides: 10. The CDR3 is 14 residues long. Germline values: CDR1 MNHEY, CDR2 SVGAGI.